The 27 T cell receptor beta chains below were found in one sample sequenced in a study of CD8 T cells in ankylosing spondylitis. Each CDR3 protein is one row after TCRdb ran MiXCR on the 5' RACE reads. This table holds under 250,000 distinct CDR3 sequences, roughly 32% found once. Sequenced: blood, either unsorted or a sorted T cell fraction (not recorded which). These receptors all come from a male donor with ankylosing spondylitis or in good health (not recorded which).

This sequence joins TRBV12-3 or TRBV12-4 and TRBJ1-1, with 7 bases fitting TRBD1. The ends lost 2 bases at V and 1 base at J; junction bases unmatched: 7. This CDR3 has 16 amino acids. CDR3 nucleotides: TGTGCCAGCAGTTTATCCCCGACAGGGTCGAACACTGAAGCTTTCTTT. Encoded protein: CASSLSPTGSNTEAFF.

This clonotype was seen only a few times. The gene calls are TRBV29-1 and TRBJ1-1; perhaps TRBD1 as D (6 bases). The CDR3 length is 14 residues. Germline CDR1 and CDR2: SQVTM and ANQGSEA. V gave up 6 bases and J gave up 7 bases, with 21 bases separating them. DNA for the CDR3: TGCAGCGTGCAAATCCCGGGACATTTAAGTGAAGCTTTCTTT. This codes for CSVQIPGHLSEAFF.

This clonotype was seen a handful of times. The chain is built from TRBV7-6 and TRBJ2-7, with a tentative D call TRBD2 (6 bases). Looked up from germline, CDR1 is SGHVS and CDR2 is FNYEAQ. Trimming took 3 bases from V and 6 from J, leaving 15 bases between them. The CDR3 is 14 amino acids. The CDR3 DNA sequence: TGTGCCAGCAGCTTGAACCCGACTAGAAGCGAGCAGTACTTC. It translates to CASSLNPTRSEQYF.

This clonotype was seen a few times. This chain uses TRBV5-6 with TRBJ2-7, with D possibly TRBD1 on 5 matching bases. The CDR3 consists of 14 residues. The germline CDR1 and CDR2 sequences are SGHDT and YYEEEE. The V end lost 0 bases, the J end lost 2 bases, and 9 bases lay between the germline ends. The CDR3, as DNA: TGTGCCAGCAGCTTGGGGGCCAGGGCCTACGAGCAGTACTTC. Translated: CASSLGARAYEQYF.

This clonotype came up many times. This chain uses TRBV20-1 with TRBJ2-7; 7 bases fit TRBD2. This CDR3 spans 11 amino acids. Germline CDR1 is DFQATT and CDR2 is SNEGSKA (reference sequence). The V gene end was trimmed by 3 bases and the J gene end by 5 bases; junction bases not matched to a gene: 1. This CDR3 is CSASRGDEQYF. In DNA form, the CDR3 reads TGCAGTGCTAGTCGGGGGGACGAGCAGTACTTC.

This clonotype has a handful of counts. This chain links TRBV10-3 with TRBJ2-7; D might be TRBD1 (7 bases). Germline V gene sequence: CDR1 ENHRY, CDR2 SYGVKD. V gave up 6 bases and J gave up 12 bases, with 21 bases separating them. This CDR3 region has 13 residues. The CDR3 spells CAISERAGQSPYF. In DNA, the CDR3 is TGTGCCATCAGCGAACGCGCGGGACAGAGTCCGTACTTC.

The chain couples TRBV15 to TRBJ1-5; D ambiguous. The CDR3 spans 14 residues. The germline gives CDR1 LNHNV, CDR2 YYDKDF (reference sequence). Trimming cost V 5 bases and J 10 bases, with 18 bases left between them. The CDR3 DNA is TGTGCCACCAGCTCAAAAAACGACCGTCATCCCCAGCATTTT. Encoded protein: CATSSKNDRHPQHF.

The V and J genes are TRBV24-1 and TRBJ2-3; 8 bases match TRBD2. This CDR3 has 17 residues. The germline V gene has CDR1 KGHDR and CDR2 SFDVKD. V gave up 4 bases and J gave up 6 bases; unmatched junction bases: 14. The CDR3: CATSDPKRGGRGDTQYF. Here the CDR3 DNA reads TGTGCCACCAGTGACCCGAAACGGGGGGGCCGGGGGGATACGCAGTATTTT.

This clonotype was counted a few times. This chain links TRBV28 with TRBJ2-2, with TRBD1 matching 10 bases. Trimming at V came to 8 bases and at J to 5 bases, leaving 5 bases not matched to a gene. The germline V gene has CDR1 MDHEN and CDR2 SYDVKM. The CDR3 totals 14 residues. The CDR3 loop is CASGDRGRTGELFF. CDR3 nucleotide sequence: TGTGCCAGCGGAGACAGGGGGCGGACCGGGGAGCTGTTTTTT.

The chain has TRBV4-1 and TRBJ1-1; D call uncertain. V lost 1 base and J 0 bases, leaving 3 bases between the germline ends. This CDR3 contains 13 residues. CDR1 MGHRA and CDR2 YSYEKL come from the germline V gene. This chain's CDR3 is CASSQGMNTEAFF. In DNA, the CDR3 is TGCGCCAGCAGCCAAGGCATGAACACTGAAGCTTTCTTT.

V and J are TRBV4-1 and TRBJ2-5; 9 nucleotides agree with TRBD2. Trimming at V came to 1 base and at J to 2 bases, leaving 8 bases not matched to a gene. The CDR3 sequence is 17 residues long. Germline V lookup: CDR1 MGHRA, CDR2 YSYEKL. The CDR3 loop reads CASSQVWYSGGQETQYF. CDR3 nucleotides: TGCGCCAGCAGCCAAGTTTGGTATAGCGGGGGACAAGAGACCCAGTACTTC.

This clonotype appeared a few times. The rearrangement joins TRBV7-6 to TRBJ1-4; tentatively, D is TRBD1 (5 bases). V was shortened by 2 bases and J by 8 bases, with 15 bases between the two germline ends. CDR3 size: 15 residues. In germline, CDR1 is SGHVS, CDR2 FNYEAQ. Written as DNA, the CDR3 is TGTGCCAGCAGCTTACGCGGTGGGGGGGACGAAAAACTGTTTTTT. Its translation: CASSLRGGGDEKLFF.

This rearrangement joins TRBV20-1 to TRBJ2-5; a possible D gene is TRBD1 (6 bases). Germline V gene sequence: CDR1 DFQATT, CDR2 SNEGSKA (reference sequence). The CDR3 is 9 amino acids. V lost 8 bases, J lost 10 bases, and 11 bases lay in between. In DNA form, the CDR3 reads TGCAGTTACAGGGCAGACCAGTACTTC. Protein: CSYRADQYF.

J is TRBJ2-4 and V is TRBV27, with TRBD1 matching over 9 bases. There are 14 residues in the CDR3. CDR1 MNHEY and CDR2 SMNVEV come from the germline V gene (reference sequence). The ends lost 2 bases at V and 10 bases at J; junction bases unmatched: 6. CDR3: CASSLDGTGRIQYF. CDR3 bases: TGTGCCAGCAGTTTAGATGGGACAGGGAGGATTCAGTACTTC.

The chain couples TRBV12-3 or TRBV12-4 to TRBJ2-3; D gene uncertain. The germline V and J ends were trimmed by 4 bases and 7 bases, with 12 bases remaining between them. This CDR3 is built from 13 residues. The CDR3 sequence is CASSSGGTNTQYF. The CDR3 bases are TGTGCCAGCAGTTCTGGCGGCACGAATACGCAGTATTTT.

The V and J genes are TRBV10-3 and TRBJ2-7; 7 nucleotides match TRBD2. The germline CDR1 and CDR2 sequences are ENHRY and SYGVKD. Germline trimming cut 7 bases from V and 3 bases from J; bases unmatched to any gene: 9. The CDR3 loop spans 14 amino acids. CDR3 amino acids: CAINVQRDYYEQYF. The CDR3 DNA reads as TGTGCCATCAACGTTCAGCGGGATTACTACGAGCAGTACTTC.

The J gene is TRBJ2-3, the V gene TRBV12-3 or TRBV12-4; 9 bases agree with TRBD2. This CDR3 has 15 amino acids. Trimming cost V 3 bases and J 6 bases; bases outside gene matches: 7. CDR3 residues: CASSFSGGAGDTQYF. In DNA, the CDR3 is TGTGCCAGCAGTTTTAGCGGGGGCGCCGGGGATACGCAGTATTTT.

This clonotype was picked up a small number of times. The genes are TRBV20-1 and TRBJ1-4, with 7 bases fitting TRBD1. Germline CDR1 DFQATT, CDR2 SNEGSKA (reference sequence). The length of the CDR3 is 12 residues. Germline trimming cut 4 bases from V and 11 bases from J; bases unmatched to any gene: 7. The chain's CDR3 is CSATDRVWKLFF. In DNA form, the CDR3 reads TGCAGTGCTACAGACAGGGTCTGGAAACTGTTTTTT.

The table lists this clonotype with a count of one. The CDR3, as DNA: TGCAGTGCTAGAGCGTACGACAGGTTGGCCACTGAAGCTTTCTTT. Its protein is CSARAYDRLATEAFF. The chain combines TRBV20-1 with TRBJ1-1; the D gene is possibly TRBD1 (6 bases). V was shortened by 1 base and J by 4 bases, with 16 bases between the two germline ends. This CDR3 has 15 residues. The germline CDR1 and CDR2 sequences are DFQATT and SNEGSKA (reference sequence).

This clonotype was counted only a few times. The chain is built from TRBV10-3 and TRBJ2-3, with D perhaps matching TRBD1 (6 bases). V gave up 8 bases and J gave up 3 bases, with 18 bases separating them. The CDR3 totals 15 residues. Looked up from germline, CDR1 is ENHRY and CDR2 is SYGVKD. The CDR3 reads CAISQGLRETDTQYF. CDR3 nucleotides: TGTGCCATCTCACAGGGATTAAGGGAAACAGATACGCAGTATTTT.

This clonotype turned up a few times. The gene calls are TRBV29-1 and TRBJ2-1; no reliable D call. The V gene lost 1 base and the J gene lost 7 bases, with 8 bases spanning the gap. The CDR3 covers 12 residues. Germline loops: CDR1 SQVTM, CDR2 ANQGSEA. This CDR3 reads CSVEGGQNEQFF. The CDR3 region has the DNA TGCAGCGTTGAAGGTGGTCAGAATGAGCAGTTCTTC.

This rearrangement joins TRBV15 to TRBJ2-2; D possibly matches TRBD1 or TRBD2 (5 bases each). This CDR3 comprises 16 residues. Between the trimmed V and J ends, which lost 0 bases and 6 bases, there was a span of 14 bases. The germline V gene has CDR1 LNHNV and CDR2 YYDKDF (reference sequence). The CDR3 loop is CATSREEWVGAGELFF. Written as DNA, the CDR3 is TGTGCCACCAGCAGAGAAGAATGGGTGGGGGCCGGGGAGCTGTTTTTT.

The chain combines TRBV6-1 with TRBJ2-2; D is possibly TRBD1 (6 bases). Germline loops: CDR1 MNHNS, CDR2 SASEGT. This CDR3 region has 17 residues. The V and J ends lost 8 bases and 0 bases respectively, with 19 bases between them. CDR3 nucleotides: TGTGCCAGCGGAGACAGGCTAATACTGCCGAACACCGGGGAGCTGTTTTTT. Translating it yields CASGDRLILPNTGELFF.

The V and J genes are TRBV7-6 and TRBJ1-5; maybe TRBD1 (5 bases). The germline gives CDR1 SGHVS, CDR2 FNYEAQ. V shed 5 bases and J shed 4 bases, with 15 bases lying between them. This CDR3 is built from 15 residues. Here the CDR3 reads CASSAGTSGNQPQHF. The CDR3 DNA follows: TGTGCCAGCAGCGCCGGGACCTCAGGGAATCAGCCCCAGCATTTT.

This clonotype was seen a few times. The gene calls are TRBV20-1 and TRBJ2-3, with D tentatively TRBD1 or TRBD2 (5 bases each). The CDR3 runs to 11 residues. The V end was cut by 3 bases, the J end by 5 bases, with 6 bases between. Germline-derived CDR1 and CDR2 are DFQATT and SNEGSKA (reference sequence). This CDR3 is CSARGEDTQYF. DNA of the CDR3: TGCAGTGCTAGGGGGGAAGATACGCAGTATTTT.

This clonotype appeared a few times. The J gene is TRBJ2-7, the V gene TRBV12-3 or TRBV12-4, with D maybe TRBD1 (6 bases). The CDR3 runs to 13 residues. The V end lost 6 bases, the J end lost 6 bases, and 15 bases lay between the germline ends. Here the CDR3 reads CASSLVPGVEQYF. CDR3 in DNA: TGTGCCAGCAGCCTAGTCCCAGGGGTCGAGCAGTACTTC.

This rearrangement joins TRBV20-1 to TRBJ2-3, with 11 bases that match TRBD2. The CDR3 covers 16 residues. J lost 1 base, V lost 3 bases, and 6 bases had no gene match. Germline V CDR1 and CDR2: DFQATT, SNEGSKA (reference sequence). The CDR3 nucleotides are TGCAGTGCTAGTTCTCGGGGACTAGCGGGCACAGATACGCAGTATTTT. This encodes CSASSRGLAGTDTQYF.